These T cell receptor beta chains were read from a single sample in a study. One entry per CDR3 protein results from TCRdb running MiXCR on the 5' RACE reads. The sample holds roughly 56,000 distinct CDR3 sequences, under 35% seen once. The sample comprised tumor-infiltrating naive CD4+ T cells sorted from the breast tumor. The receptors were gathered from a female donor with breast cancer. Each CDR3 is given with its conserved first and last residue.

TRBJ2-1	TRBV4-3	CASSQELASEQFF
TRBJ2-2	TRBV4-2	CASSPSSGINTGELFF
TRBJ2-7	TRBV27	CASKGLAGHYEQYF
TRBJ2-7	TRBV5-1	CASSEAPGLASNEQYF
TRBJ1-2	TRBV10-3	CAISESWALTVYGYTF
TRBJ1-5	TRBV15	CATSRDPGQPNQPQHF
TRBJ2-2	TRBV29-1	CSVDRDSTGELFF
TRBJ2-3	TRBV29-1	CSSGQGTDTQYF
TRBJ2-1	TRBV5-1	CASSPTSGRAVEQFF
TRBJ2-1	TRBV5-4	CASSPAGSQYNEQFF
TRBJ1-5	TRBV5-1	CASSLSEGGYQPQHF
TRBJ1-5	TRBV12-3/TRBV12-4	CASSLREGQPQHF
TRBJ2-7	TRBV7-8	CASSSWDSYEQYF
TRBJ2-7	TRBV28	CASSFPAWTGSYEQYF
TRBJ2-3	TRBV7-3	CASSLGGRTTDTQYF
TRBJ1-5	TRBV6-1	CASGRATIRPQHF
TRBJ1-5	TRBV20-1	CSASRREDYSNQPQHF
TRBJ1-2	TRBV5-1	CASSLGGGGNGYTF
TRBJ2-7	TRBV10-2	CASSELGQGFYEQYF
TRBJ1-3	TRBV28	CASRPPGVLGNTIYF
TRBJ1-1	TRBV18	CASSRGGGLNTEAFF
TRBJ2-3	TRBV20-1	CSASSGRGTDTQYF
TRBJ1-4	TRBV14	CASSPGEKLFF
TRBJ2-3	TRBV20-1	CSARDGTSLDTQYF
TRBJ1-2	TRBV6-5	CASSSTGTGGNGYTF
TRBJ2-5	TRBV6-1	CASSGTRPEETQYF
TRBJ2-7	TRBV5-1	CASRGREISYEQYF
TRBJ1-1	TRBV28	CASSHGGIDAEAFF
TRBJ1-2	TRBV12-3/TRBV12-4	CASSLGPSNYGYTF
TRBJ2-3	TRBV7-2	CASSPGVATDTQYF